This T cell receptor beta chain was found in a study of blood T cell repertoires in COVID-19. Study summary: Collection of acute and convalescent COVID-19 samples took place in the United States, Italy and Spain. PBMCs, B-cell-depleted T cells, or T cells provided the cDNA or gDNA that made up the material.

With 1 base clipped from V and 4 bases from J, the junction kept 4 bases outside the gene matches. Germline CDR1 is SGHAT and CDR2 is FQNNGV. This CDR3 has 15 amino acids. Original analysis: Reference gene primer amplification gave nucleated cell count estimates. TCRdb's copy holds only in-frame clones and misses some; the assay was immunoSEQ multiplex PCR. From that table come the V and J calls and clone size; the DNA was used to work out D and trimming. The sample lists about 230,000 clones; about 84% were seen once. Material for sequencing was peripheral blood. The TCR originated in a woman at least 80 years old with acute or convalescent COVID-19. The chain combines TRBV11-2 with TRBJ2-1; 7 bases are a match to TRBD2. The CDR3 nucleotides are TGTGCCAGCAGCTTAGCAGCGGGGATATACAATGAGCAGTTCTTC. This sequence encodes CASSLAAGIYNEQFF.